This entry lists 21 T cell receptor beta chains sequenced from one sample in a study of blood T cell repertoires in COVID-19. Method: immunoSEQ multiplex PCR; TCRdb's copy keeps in-frame clones and lacks some. The data show under 150,000 clones, over 80% seen once. Sequencing was done on a sample of PBMCs or T cells enriched from blood (not recorded which). Receptors originate from a woman in her forties or fifties who had been exposed to COVID-19.

V gene TRBV7-6 combines with J gene TRBJ2-7, with D unresolved. Germline CDR1 reads SGHVS; CDR2 reads FNYEAQ. The CDR3 totals 13 residues. With 1 base removed from V and 4 bases from J, the gap between germline ends came to 8 bases. Written as DNA, the CDR3 is TGTGCCAGCAGCTTAGACAGTGTTTACGAGCAGTACTTC. Residues: CASSLDSVYEQYF.

V and J are TRBV5-4 and TRBJ2-3, with 7 nucleotides matching TRBD2. CDR1 is SGHNT, CDR2 YYREEE, per germline (reference sequence). The CDR3 covers 14 residues. V dropped 0 bases and J dropped 5; count of bases not matched to a gene: 3. The DNA for the CDR3 is TGTGCCAGCAGCTTGGCAGCGGGAAAAGATACGCAGTATTTT. Translating it yields CASSLAAGKDTQYF.

This rearrangement joins TRBV29-1 to TRBJ1-4; D may be TRBD1 (6 bases). V shed 5 bases and J shed 8 bases, with 12 bases lying between them. There are 12 residues in the CDR3. CDR1 is SQVTM and CDR2 is ANQGSEA in the germline V gene. CDR3 DNA sequence: TGCAGCGTTAAACAGGGACGAGAAAAACTGTTTTTT. It translates to CSVKQGREKLFF. The whole variable domain, filled in from reference TRBV29-1 and TRBJ1-4, reads SAVISQKPSRDICQRGTSLTIQCQVDSQVTMMFWYRQQPGQSLTLIATANQGSEATYESGFVIDKFPISRPNLTFSTLTVSNMSPEDSSIYLCSVKQGREKLFFGSGTQLSVL.

The chain uses TRBV3-1 (or the pseudogene TRBV3-2) and TRBJ2-2; D not certain. The CDR3 is 15 amino acids. Germline assignment: CDR1 LGHDT and CDR2 YNNKEL (reference sequence). Trimming removed 4 bases at V and 0 bases at J, with 9 bases between. CDR3 DNA: TGTGCCAGCAGCCGATTCGGGTCGAACACCGGGGAGCTGTTTTTT. Translating gives CASSRFGSNTGELFF.

V and J are TRBV2 and TRBJ1-2; 7 nucleotides match TRBD1. Germline lookup yields CDR1 SNHLY and CDR2 FYNNEI. Trimming cost V 3 bases and J 3 bases; bases outside gene matches: 4. The CDR3 runs to 14 residues. The CDR3 bases are TGTGCCAGCAGTGAGACAGGGATCGACTATGGCTACACCTTC. It codes for CASSETGIDYGYTF.

This clone was recorded once. The chain joins TRBV9 to TRBJ2-5; perhaps TRBD1 as D (5 bases). The CDR3 spans 17 residues. Per germline, CDR1 SGDLS and CDR2 YYNGEE. Trimming removed 4 bases from V and 1 base from J, with 20 bases in between. DNA for the CDR3: TGTGCCAGCAGCCCCCAGGGTTTCCTGGGGATCCAAGAGACCCAGTACTTC. As protein: CASSPQGFLGIQETQYF.

Here the CDR3 DNA reads TGTGCCAGCACCCCCGGCGGCCGCTATGGCTACACCTTC. Encoded protein: CASTPGGRYGYTF. V is TRBV7-2 and J is TRBJ1-2, with D uncertain. Germline CDR1 SGHTA, CDR2 FQGNSA. This CDR3 region has 13 residues. Deletions cut 7 bases from V and 4 bases from J, with 13 bases between.

The rearrangement uses TRBV6-2 or TRBV6-3 and TRBJ2-1; maybe TRBD2 (5 bases). Germline lookup yields CDR1 MNHEY and CDR2 SVGEGT. V was cut by 0 bases and J by 7 bases, with 7 bases left in between. The CDR3 contains 13 residues. CDR3 amino acids: CASSYSRVNEQFF. The CDR3 coding sequence is TGTGCCAGCAGTTACTCGCGGGTTAATGAGCAGTTCTTC.

The V gene is TRBV5-1, the J gene TRBJ2-5; 7 nucleotides line up with TRBD1. This CDR3 spans 14 amino acids. Germline values: CDR1 SGHRS, CDR2 YFSETQ. V lost 7 bases to trimming and J lost 4 bases; unmatched junction nucleotides: 10. CDR3 DNA sequence: TGCGCCAGCCGAGTATCCGGGACAGCAGAGACCCAGTACTTC. It is translated as CASRVSGTAETQYF.

This chain joins TRBV5-1 and TRBJ2-2; 8 positions agree with TRBD1. Trimming removed 4 bases from V and 2 bases from J; junction bases left unmatched: 4. CDR3 length equals 15 residues. CDR1 is SGHRS and CDR2 is YFSETQ in the germline V gene. The CDR3 DNA sequence: TGCGCCAGCAGCCCGGACAGGGCAAACACCGGGGAGCTGTTTTTT. Translated, it gives CASSPDRANTGELFF.

There are a few counts of this clone. CDR3 protein: CASSFTSGGTDTQYF. The CDR3 coding sequence is TGTGCCAGCAGCTTTACTAGCGGGGGCACAGATACGCAGTATTTT. The V call is TRBV11-3, the J call TRBJ2-3, with 10 bases fitting TRBD2. V trimming: 3 bases; J trimming: 1 base; junction bases outside the gene matches: 1. Germline V gives CDR1 SGHNT, CDR2 YENEEA. CDR3 length: 15 residues.

The chain carries TRBV29-1 and TRBJ1-3; D remains unclear. With 7 bases removed from V and 5 bases from J, the gap between germline ends came to 21 bases. In germline, CDR1 is SQVTM, CDR2 ANQGSEA. The CDR3 totals 15 residues. This CDR3 reads CSAEGLGIGRNTIYF. The CDR3 DNA is TGCAGCGCCGAAGGGCTGGGCATCGGGAGAAACACCATATATTTT.

The rearrangement uses TRBV19 and TRBJ2-1; 8 bases are shared with TRBD2. The CDR3 contains 14 residues. CDR1 is LNHDA and CDR2 is SQIVND in the germline V gene (reference sequence). V was pared by 7 bases and J by 10 bases, with 12 bases of the junction left unmatched. CDR3 amino acids: CASTPAGARGEQFF. Written as DNA, the CDR3 is TGTGCCAGTACCCCAGCGGGAGCAAGGGGGGAGCAGTTCTTC. The entire variable domain, with the rest obtained from reference TRBV19 and TRBJ2-1, is as follows: DGGITQSPKYLFRKEGQNVTLSCEQNLNHDAMYWYRQDPGQGLRLIYYSQIVNDFQKGDIAEGYSVSREKKESFPLTVTSAQKNPTAFYLCASTPAGARGEQFFGPGTRLTVL.

The rearrangement links TRBV2 to TRBJ2-7; the match to TRBD2 covers 7 bases. Germline-derived CDR1 and CDR2 are SNHLY and FYNNEI. V trimming: 6 bases; J trimming: 2 bases; junction bases outside the gene matches: 1. This CDR3 has 12 residues. CDR3 in amino acids: CASRGGTYEQYF. CDR3 nucleotides: TGTGCCAGCAGGGGGGGGACCTACGAGCAGTACTTC.

This chain links TRBV5-6 with TRBJ2-3; TRBD2 is a possible D gene (5 bases). This CDR3 is built from 14 residues. Per germline, CDR1 SGHDT and CDR2 YYEEEE. Trimming shortened V by 4 bases and J by 4 bases, and 13 bases separated the two germline ends. CDR3: CASSPSGVADTQYF. The CDR3 DNA follows: TGTGCCAGCAGCCCTTCCGGGGTAGCAGATACGCAGTATTTT.

V and J are TRBV7-3 and TRBJ2-5; possible D gene TRBD2, 6 bases. The germline gives CDR1 SGHTA, CDR2 FQGTGA. The germline V and J ends were trimmed by 5 bases and 13 bases, with 20 bases remaining between them. The CDR3 is 13 residues long. The CDR3 region has the DNA TGTGCCAGCAGCCTTAGTAGCGGAGGGACGCTGTACTTC. Its translation is CASSLSSGGTLYF. Using reference TRBV7-3 and TRBJ2-5 for the parts outside the CDR3, the full variable domain is GAGVSQTPSNKVTEKGKYVELRCDPISGHTALYWYRQSLGQGPEFLIYFQGTGAADDSGLPNDRFFAVRPEGSVSTLKIQRTERGDSAVYLCASSLSSGGTLYFGPGTRLLVL.

Note on this clone: Other DNA sequences in this sample translate to the same CDR3. The chain combines TRBV7-9 with TRBJ1-6; 8 bases align to TRBD1. CDR1 and CDR2 (germline): SEHNR, FQNEAQ (reference sequence). The CDR3 runs 15 residues. V gave up 1 base and J gave up 5 bases; unmatched junction bases: 1. CDR3 region: CASSLGQGNNSPLHF. The CDR3 DNA reads TGTGCCAGCAGCTTAGGACAGGGGAATAATTCACCCCTCCACTTT. Drawing the rest from reference TRBV7-9 and TRBJ1-6, the complete variable domain is DTGVSQNPRHKITKRGQNVTFRCDPISEHNRLYWYRQTLGQGPEFLTYFQNEAQLEKSRLLSDRFSAERPKGSFSTLEIQRTEQGDSAMYLCASSLGQGNNSPLHFGNGTRLTVT.

In the case of this clone: One end of the junction does not line up with germline, which may come from a read error. The V gene is TRBV3-1 (or the pseudogene TRBV3-2), the J gene TRBJ2-1; D uncertain. The CDR3 consists of 9 residues. Germline CDR1 reads LGHDT; CDR2 reads YNNKEL (reference sequence). This chain's CDR3 is CASSQVEVF. The DNA of the CDR3 is TGTGCCAGCAGCCAAGTTGAGGTCTTC.

The rearrangement joins TRBV6-5 to TRBJ2-3; 8 bases line up with TRBD1. Germline-derived CDR1 and CDR2 are MNHEY and SVGAGI. The CDR3 runs to 16 residues. V dropped 4 bases and J dropped 1; count of bases not matched to a gene: 7. The CDR3 loop reads CASSFIPGQGTDTQYF. The CDR3, as DNA: TGTGCCAGCAGTTTTATTCCGGGACAGGGCACAGATACGCAGTATTTT.

The CDR3 nucleotides read TGTGCCACCAGCAGAGACAAAGCGGGGGCCTACGAGCAGTACTTC. The encoded protein is CATSRDKAGAYEQYF. This rearrangement joins TRBV15 to TRBJ2-7, with 8 bases matching TRBD2. V lost 0 bases, J lost 2 bases, and 3 bases stayed unmatched. CDR1 and CDR2 from the germline V gene are LNHNV and YYDKDF (reference sequence). This CDR3 has 15 residues. Variable domain in full (rest from reference TRBV15 and TRBJ2-7): DAMVIQNPRYQVTQFGKPVTLSCSQTLNHNVMYWYQQKSSQAPKLLFHYYDKDFNNEADTPDNFQSRRPNTSFCFLDIRSPGLGDTAMYLCATSRDKAGAYEQYFGPGTRLTVT.

CDR3 DNA: TGTGCCAGCAGTTACCTTGCGGGAGTGGCGAATGAGCAGTTCTTC. Its protein product is CASSYLAGVANEQFF. The genes are TRBV6-2 or TRBV6-3 and TRBJ2-1, with 7 positions matching TRBD2. Germline values: CDR1 MNHEY, CDR2 SVGEGT. This CDR3 is 15 amino acids long. V lost 2 bases, J lost 7 bases, and 8 bases stayed unmatched.